This TCR beta chain was captured by sequencing in a study of cytomegalovirus exposure and HLA in healthy donors (dated by TCRdb to the late 2010s). Background for the entire study: According to an earlier analysis of 550 to 700 of the donors, about 180 million T cells yielded 117 million unique TCR beta sequences and 276 Gb of sequence data. About 280 gigabases of sequencing data and tens of millions of unique TCR sequences made up an early release that covered several hundred HLA-typed donors. Of the approximately 400 genotyped donors, 65% to 90% fell in the genetic ancestry cluster associated with self-reported Caucasian donors. The study aimed to test whether cataloging public T cell receptors could reveal signatures of past pathogen exposure. Using immunosequencing, the study profiled T cell repertoires from 640 or so subjects and related those repertoires to cytomegalovirus serostatus. Besides the first cohort of 500 to 700 subjects, a separate validation cohort made up of roughly 120 different subjects was used. To predict cytomegalovirus infection status, the study combined high-throughput TCR immunosequencing, statistical association of individual TCRs with disease status, and machine learning. To study patterns of TCR occurrence, a later analysis re-analyzed previously published TCR beta repertoires from around 660 donors and added high-resolution HLA genotyping. Rather than drawing on any new phenotypic data, the later analysis identified candidate immune exposures from TCR beta sequences and the way those sequences occurred across donors. An earlier analysis of approximately 580 of the donors used high-throughput TCR beta sequencing to judge whether each TCR beta V gene segment behaved as functional or pseudogenic. Donor age, sex, ethnicity and CMV serostatus were compiled alongside the repertoire data. A later genetic analysis used genome-wide SNP genotypes for 398 of the 666 donors, treating that subset as a discovery cohort. All discovery cohort repertoires had been generated on a single sequencing platform. HLA typing covered class I and class II loci at four-digit resolution. Typing coverage varied by locus: roughly 629-630 donors for A, B, C, DRB1 and DQB1; roughly 560 for DQA1; 606 for DPA1; under 490 for DPB1. About 5 DR-DQ haplotypes were handled as single units for association and clustering, since linkage in the cohort was strong. Across some 400 genotyped donors of the cohort, an average of roughly 230,000 unique TCR beta nucleotide sequences per donor were sequenced, and about a sixth of those sequences were non-productive.

The library was built by means of the immunoSEQ multiplex PCR assay. For the multiplex PCR, a mixture combining 60 forward primers for TCR Vbeta segments and 13 reverse primers for TCR Jbeta segments was used. Amplification of the CDR3 region of rearranged TCR beta genes was performed with a multiplex PCR assay on genomic DNA. The amplified TCR beta libraries were sequenced on the Illumina HiSeq System as 87-base-pair reads. In the paper's pipeline: In a later analysis, 70 million to 95 million unique TCR beta chains were counted across the 690 or so repertoires, and about 10 million of these chains were shared by at least two donors. A nearest-neighbor algorithm error-corrected the raw reads and collapsed the reads into unique sequences, merging closely related sequences to remove PCR and sequencing errors. CDR3 sequences were aligned to IMGT reference sequences to assign V, D and J gene segments. For a sequence to be retained, at least a six-nucleotide match to both a V gene segment and a J gene segment was required. A rearrangement was called productive if the CDR3 had no stop codons and remained in frame with V and J, and every other rearrangement was called non-productive. CDR3 was defined according to IMGT convention as the region running from the second conserved V-encoded cysteine to the conserved J-encoded phenylalanine. In an earlier analysis of 587 of the donors, sequences lacking an unambiguous match to a single V gene segment were excluded. An earlier analysis of several hundred of the donors called V segments functional above 56.7% productive rearrangements and segregating when the between-donor standard deviation exceeded 5%. A statistical classification framework was developed to diagnose cytomegalovirus status using the catalog of TCR beta chain sequences. In a later analysis, TCR nucleotide sequences were compared against IMGT/GENE-DB human TR gene sequences so that V and J genes could be assigned. The TCRdist pipeline was used in a later analysis to assign CDR3 sequences and most-parsimonious VDJ recombination scenarios. In a later analysis, every TCR beta chain was defined by the combination of its CDR3 amino acid sequence and its V-gene family, and reads without a unique V-gene family were dropped. A later analysis removed roughly 590 highly shared, low-generation-probability nucleotide sequences to deal with suspected cross-contamination and a sequencing artifact. A later analysis calculated a clonal expansion index for each public chain from normalized within-repertoire ranks of inferred template counts. In a later analysis, generation probabilities were computed using a VDJ recombination model fitted to out-of-frame rearrangements, and the results were checked against IGoR. In a later analysis, TCR-TCR, TCR-HLA and TCR-CMV co-occurrence was scored with hypergeometric tests, and a repertoire-size bias correction was applied to TCR pairs. In a later analysis, false discovery rates were estimated by permuting HLA or CMV assignments 20 times. In a later analysis, co-occurring TCRs were grouped using DBSCAN, with TCRdist sequence similarity added in when clustering inside HLA-allele-positive subsets. For co-occurrence clustering, repertoires with fewer than 30,000 or more than 120,000 public chains were excluded, along with several repertoires with anomalous nucleotide sharing. As stored in TCRdb, this immuneACCESS dataset retains in-frame rearrangements with V and J assigned. A fraction of the clones does not appear; measured against another copy, unresolved V genes explain less than half of the discrepancy, and the remainder lacks a known reason. The V and J calls and clone size were taken over from that table, and D and trimming were inferred from the DNA. This sample's clone table shows some 120,000 clones. The ten largest clones represent more than 0.8% of the sample.

The cohort consisted of 666 healthy bone marrow donors. Cohort members were all nominally healthy when sampled, although unrecorded immune exposures were likely present. The donor tested CMV seronegative, placing the donor among the approximately 400 seronegative members of the cohort. Each donor provided a peripheral blood sample, and peripheral blood mononuclear cells were used for TCR beta sequencing. Genomic DNA extraction from the blood cell samples was performed with the Qiagen DNeasy Blood Extraction Kit. The investigation overall reported the following: Broadly in line with IMGT annotations, most TCR beta V segments showed up in productive rearrangements about 87% or about 30% of the time in an earlier analysis of 587 of the donors. Specific HLA alleles were associated with roughly 16,000 TCR beta sequences at a false discovery rate of 0.05 in a later analysis. Because counts were too low, about 18 rarely observed V segments, including chromosome 9 orphons, were excluded from the earlier analysis of several hundred of the donors. Cytomegalovirus status was reported to be diagnosed by the classifier with high specificity and sensitivity in both the original and validation cohorts. An association between a missense DCLRE1C variant and V-gene and J-gene trimming of TCR beta chains was found in a later genetic analysis and replicated in an independent cohort. While some public TCRs were present in many individuals, most TCR sequences turned up only very rarely across donors. Because some donors lacked HLA typing at each locus, the association tests relied only on the typed subset. Because the 87-base-pair reads could not distinguish some IMGT-functional V segments, including TRBV6-2 and TRBV6-3, those segments were excluded. A later analysis found that TCR association rates varied across HLA loci, with DRB1 alleles showing the most associated TCRs and HLA-C alleles the fewest. A further reported finding was that TCR beta sequences accurately predicted the HLA-A and HLA-B alleles for most subjects in the first cohort. The authors suggested that the approach could potentially be extended to other disease states and immunological phenotypes. In a later analysis, several top co-occurrence clusters were reported to appear linked to parvovirus B19, influenza, CMV and Epstein-Barr virus. Linkage disequilibrium might explain the correlated functional status among segregating V segments, but an unknown experimental factor could not be ruled out. A cluster of highly shared sequence variants was judged likely to be a technical artifact of the sequencing pipeline. A few of the identified cytomegalovirus-associated TCR beta chains were confirmed in vitro to be specific for cytomegalovirus antigens. Most CMV-associated TCR beta chains appeared to be HLA-restricted in a later analysis, and the HLA associations seemed to be driven largely by CMV exposure. In a later genetic analysis, fewer N-insertions in productive TCRs were reported among donors in an Asian-associated ancestry cluster than the roughly 640-donor mean. The only immune exposure information available for the cohort was CMV serostatus. The cohort was sequenced for TCR beta chains only, and without alpha or paired-chain data the features that could be detected were limited. Strong co-occurrence of HLA alleles, especially DR and DQ, made assigning TCR associations to individual alleles difficult. A later analysis found that HLA-associated TCR beta chains were more clonally expanded and had lower generation probabilities than equally common non-associated chains. A total of roughly 160 TCR beta chains were listed by the study as associated with cytomegalovirus. Presence/absence analyses assumed roughly uniform sequencing depth across donors, an assumption that may not hold.

With regard to this clone: The specificity of this receptor is unknown.

The cysteine opens and the phenylalanine closes a CDR3 of 14 amino acids. The entry retains the CDR3 DNA only, 42 bases that are in frame from base 1. From the germline V gene (reference sequence), CDR1 is GTSNPN and CDR2 is SVGIG. Unmatched junction bases come to 3, with V trimmed by 0 bases and J by 7 bases. The TCR sequence derives from a man aged 18-30 years in good health and CMV-seronegative. The rearranged chain carries TRBV30 and TRBJ1-6; 7 central nucleotides agree with TRBD1. Sequencing input: PBMCs. The nucleotides read TGTGCCTGGAGTGTAGGGGGCGGGAATTCACCCCTCCACTTT. Its protein reads: CAWSVGGGNSPLHF.